One T cell receptor beta chain is described in this entry. Which antigen it targets is not known. Base quality data are lacking; no much larger clone is found one base away. This entry comes from a study of cytomegalovirus exposure and HLA in healthy donors listed by TCRdb under 2017. Notes on the research overall: According to an earlier analysis of several hundred of the donors, about 179 million T cells yielded roughly 110 million unique TCR beta sequences and about 300 Gb of sequence data. An early release covering approximately 600 HLA-typed donors comprised 250 to 350 gigabases of sequencing data and tens of millions of unique TCR sequences. The genetic ancestry cluster associated with self-reported Caucasian donors included 65% to 90% of the roughly 400 genotyped donors. The study aimed to test whether signatures of past pathogen exposure could be identified by cataloging public T cell receptors. Using immunosequencing, the study profiled T cell repertoires from roughly 650 subjects and related those repertoires to cytomegalovirus serostatus. In addition to the first cohort of around 670 subjects, a separate validation cohort of under 150 different subjects was used. To predict cytomegalovirus infection status, the study brought together high-throughput TCR immunosequencing, statistical association of individual TCRs with disease status, and machine learning. In a later analysis, previously published TCR beta repertoires from some 640 donors were re-analyzed and high-resolution HLA genotyping was added so that TCR occurrence patterns could be studied. The later analysis used no new phenotypic data to find candidate immune exposures, relying instead on TCR beta sequences and their occurrence across donors. An earlier analysis of some 500 of the donors applied high-throughput TCR beta sequencing to assess whether each TCR beta V gene segment acted as functional or pseudogenic. Alongside the repertoire data, information on donor age, sex, ethnicity and CMV serostatus was compiled. A later genetic analysis used genome-wide SNP genotypes for about three fifths of the 666 donors, treating that subset as a discovery cohort. Every repertoire in the discovery cohort had been generated on one and the same sequencing platform. Both class I and class II loci were covered by HLA typing, at four-digit resolution. Typing coverage differed by locus: A, B, C, DRB1 and DQB1 were typed in about 629-630 donors, DQA1 in about 550, DPA1 in 600 to 610, and DPB1 in 472. A handful of DR-DQ haplotypes were handled as single units for association and clustering because linkage in the cohort was strong. Among 300 to 500 genotyped donors of the cohort, an average of approximately 220,000 unique TCR beta nucleotide sequences was sequenced per donor, of which about 19% were non-productive.

General study outcomes and caveats: Sequencing depth was assumed to be roughly uniform across donors in the presence/absence analyses, though that assumption may not hold. A few of the identified cytomegalovirus-associated TCR beta chains were confirmed in vitro to be specific for cytomegalovirus antigens. Strong co-occurrence of HLA alleles, especially DR and DQ, made assigning TCR associations to individual alleles difficult. In the study, around 150 TCR beta chains were listed as associated with cytomegalovirus. According to a later analysis, most CMV-associated TCR beta chains appeared to be HLA-restricted, and the HLA associations seemed to be driven largely by CMV exposure. About 17 rarely observed V segments, including chromosome 9 orphons, were excluded from the earlier analysis of about 610 of the donors because counts were too low. Linkage disequilibrium might explain the correlated functional status among segregating V segments, but an unknown experimental factor could not be ruled out. Because HLA typing was missing for some donors at each locus, association tests included only the typed subset. Cytomegalovirus status was reported to be diagnosed by the classifier with high specificity and sensitivity in both the original and validation cohorts. Only TCR beta chains were sequenced in this cohort, and the absence of alpha or paired-chain data limited detectable features. A further reported finding was that TCR beta sequences accurately predicted the HLA-A and HLA-B alleles for most subjects in the first cohort. Across donors, most TCR sequences were observed very rarely, whereas some public TCRs were present in many individuals. A later genetic analysis reported fewer N-insertions in productive TCRs among donors in an Asian-associated ancestry cluster than the roughly 700-donor mean. According to a later analysis, parvovirus B19, influenza, CMV and Epstein-Barr virus appeared linked to several top co-occurrence clusters. Immune exposure information for the cohort was limited to CMV serostatus. The authors suggested that the approach could potentially be extended to other disease states and immunological phenotypes. An association between a missense DCLRE1C variant and V-gene and J-gene trimming of TCR beta chains was found in a later genetic analysis and replicated in an independent cohort. A later analysis found that TCR association rates varied across HLA loci, with DRB1 alleles showing the most associated TCRs and HLA-C alleles the fewest. A group of highly shared sequence variants was considered likely to be a technical artifact of the sequencing pipeline. In a later analysis, HLA-associated TCR beta chains showed more clonal expansion and lower generation probabilities than non-associated chains that were equally common. A later analysis associated approximately 17,000 TCR beta sequences with specific HLA alleles at a false discovery rate of 0.05. Broadly in line with IMGT annotations, most TCR beta V segments showed up in productive rearrangements about 87% or about 30% of the time in an earlier analysis of a few hundred of the donors.

The cohort consisted of 600 to 750 healthy bone marrow donors. At the time of sampling, all cohort members were nominally healthy, though unrecorded immune exposures were likely present. The donor was CMV seropositive and was included in the group of approximately 310 seropositive cohort members. Each donor provided a peripheral blood sample, and peripheral blood mononuclear cells were used for TCR beta sequencing. The Qiagen DNeasy Blood Extraction Kit was used to extract genomic DNA from the blood cell samples. Library preparation used the immunoSEQ multiplex PCR assay. For the multiplex PCR, a mixture combining 60 forward primers for TCR Vbeta segments and 13 reverse primers for TCR Jbeta segments was used. The CDR3 region of rearranged TCR beta genes was amplified from genomic DNA with a multiplex PCR assay. Amplified TCR beta libraries were sequenced as 87-base-pair reads on the Illumina HiSeq System. The study's processing was this. In a later analysis, 70 million to 95 million unique TCR beta chains were counted across the roughly 700 repertoires, and roughly 11 million of these chains were shared by at least two donors. Raw reads were error-corrected and collapsed into unique sequences by a nearest-neighbor algorithm in which closely related sequences were merged to remove PCR and sequencing errors. CDR3 sequences were aligned to IMGT reference sequences to assign V, D and J gene segments. For a sequence to be retained, a match of at least six nucleotides to both a V gene segment and a J gene segment was required. A rearrangement was called productive if the CDR3 had no stop codons and remained in frame with V and J, and every other rearrangement was called non-productive. Following IMGT convention, CDR3 was defined as the stretch from the second conserved V-encoded cysteine up to the conserved J-encoded phenylalanine. Sequences without an unambiguous match to a single V gene segment were excluded from the earlier analysis of 587 of the donors. An earlier analysis of several hundred of the donors classified V segments as functional when productive rearrangements were above 56.7% and as segregating when the standard deviation between donors was above 5%. A statistical classification framework was built for diagnosing cytomegalovirus status from the catalog of TCR beta chain sequences. A later analysis assigned V and J genes by comparing TCR nucleotide sequences with IMGT/GENE-DB human TR gene sequences. In a later analysis, CDR3 sequences and most-parsimonious VDJ recombination scenarios were assigned using the TCRdist pipeline. In a later analysis, each TCR beta chain was defined by its CDR3 amino acid sequence together with its V-gene family, and reads lacking a unique V-gene family were excluded. In a later analysis, approximately 590 highly shared, low-generation-probability nucleotide sequences were removed to address suspected cross-contamination and a sequencing artifact. A later analysis calculated a clonal expansion index for each public chain from normalized within-repertoire ranks of inferred template counts. Generation probabilities in a later analysis came from a VDJ recombination model fitted to out-of-frame rearrangements, and those results were checked against IGoR. A later analysis scored TCR-TCR, TCR-HLA and TCR-CMV co-occurrence with hypergeometric tests, applying a repertoire-size bias correction to TCR pairs. A later analysis estimated false discovery rates by permuting HLA or CMV assignments 20 times. In a later analysis, co-occurring TCRs were grouped with DBSCAN, and TCRdist sequence similarity was added when clustering was performed within HLA-allele-positive subsets. Repertoires with fewer than 30,000 or more than 120,000 public chains, plus five repertoires with anomalous nucleotide sharing, were excluded from co-occurrence clustering. In its TCRdb copy, this immuneACCESS table keeps in-frame sequences only and misses some clones. Where compared with another copy, unresolved V genes explain less than half of these, and the others have no known cause. V and J calls and clone size follow that table, whereas D and trimming were derived from the DNA. The sample has 160,000 or so clones on record, roughly 87% of them singletons. About 3.8% of the sample belongs to the ten largest clones.

The TCR was taken from a man aged 50 to 60 in good health and CMV-seropositive. Sequencing was carried out using PBMCs.

The DNA sequence is given as TGTGCCAGCAGCTATCCGAGGGGGTCGACTAATGAAAAACTGTTTTTT. It encodes CASSYPRGSTNEKLFF. The V and J genes are TRBV7-2 and TRBJ1-4; tentative D gene TRBD1, with 6 bases matching. The CDR3, cysteine through phenylalanine, is 16 amino acids long. This entry keeps only the CDR3 DNA: 48 bases, framed from base 1. V and J lose 4 bases and 2 bases, and a span of 14 bases separates them. CDR1 and CDR2 are drawn from the germline V gene: SGHTA, FQGNSA.